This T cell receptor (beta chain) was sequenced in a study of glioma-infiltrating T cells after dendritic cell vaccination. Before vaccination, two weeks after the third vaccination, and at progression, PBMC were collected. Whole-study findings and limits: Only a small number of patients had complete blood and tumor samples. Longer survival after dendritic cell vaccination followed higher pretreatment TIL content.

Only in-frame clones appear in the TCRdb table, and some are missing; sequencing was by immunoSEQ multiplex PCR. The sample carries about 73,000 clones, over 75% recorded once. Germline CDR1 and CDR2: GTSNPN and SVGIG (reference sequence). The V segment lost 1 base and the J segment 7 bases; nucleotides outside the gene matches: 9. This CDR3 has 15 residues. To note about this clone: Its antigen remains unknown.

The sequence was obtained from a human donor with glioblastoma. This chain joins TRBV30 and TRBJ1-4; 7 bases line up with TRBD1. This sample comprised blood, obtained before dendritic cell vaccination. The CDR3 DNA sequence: TGTGCCTGGAGTGCGAAAGACAGGGCTATTGAAAAACTGTTTTTT. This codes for CAWSAKDRAIEKLFF.